Sequencing of this TCR beta chain was carried out in a study of CD8 T cells in ankylosing spondylitis. General study results and limits: Significant enrichment of disease-linked clones was reported in matched ankylosing spondylitis synovial fluid. Blood from ankylosing spondylitis patients appeared to carry a characteristic roughly 8-variant TCR beta motif.

This clonotype has at least ten counts. Its antigen is as yet unknown. A single record per CDR3 protein comes from TCRdb applying MiXCR to the 5' RACE reads. The sample yields under 15,000 distinct CDR3 sequences, under 3.5% seen once. Sequenced sample: blood, either unsorted or a sorted T cell fraction (not recorded which). The receptor was isolated from a male donor with ankylosing spondylitis or in good health (not recorded which).

The CDR3 DNA reads TGTGCCAGCAGCGTAGGACTAGCGGGGGGTCCACTTCCCGGGGAGCTGTTTTTT. Its protein is CASSVGLAGGPLPGELFF. The V gene is TRBV9, the J gene TRBJ2-2; 13 bases agree with TRBD2. The CDR3 has 18 amino acids. V shed 0 bases, J shed 6 bases, and the junction held 8 bases outside the gene matches. CDR1 SGDLS and CDR2 YYNGEE come from the germline V gene. The complete variable domain, with remaining parts taken from reference TRBV9 and TRBJ2-2, reads DSGVTQTPKHLITATGQRVTLRCSPRSGDLSVYWYQQSLDQGLQFLIQYYNGEERAKGNILERFSAQQFPDLHSELNLSSLELGDSALYFCASSVGLAGGPLPGELFFGEGSRLTVL.